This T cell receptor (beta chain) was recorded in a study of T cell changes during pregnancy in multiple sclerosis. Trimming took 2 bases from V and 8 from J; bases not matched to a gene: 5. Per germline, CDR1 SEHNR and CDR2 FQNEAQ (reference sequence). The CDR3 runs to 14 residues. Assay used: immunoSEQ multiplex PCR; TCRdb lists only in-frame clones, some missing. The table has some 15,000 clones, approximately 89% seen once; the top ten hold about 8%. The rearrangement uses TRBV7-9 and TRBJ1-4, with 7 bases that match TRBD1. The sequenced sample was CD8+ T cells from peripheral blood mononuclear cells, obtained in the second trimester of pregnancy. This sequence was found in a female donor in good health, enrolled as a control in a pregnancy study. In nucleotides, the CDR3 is TGTGCCAGCAGCTTACCCGACAGGGCCGAAAAACTGTTTTTT. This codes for CASSLPDRAEKLFF.